This entry features one T cell receptor (beta chain) sequence. No cognate antigen has been identified for it. The germline V gene supplies CDR1 SQVTM and CDR2 ANQGSEA. The CDR3 runs 13 residues from the cysteine to the phenylalanine. The DNA sequence is not available. The data originate from a study of CXCR3-negative and CXCR3-positive naive CD8 T cells (dated by TCRdb to about 2019). Regarding the study in general: In total, about 135 million TRB reads were obtained, which works out to roughly 1.5 +/- 0.3 million reads per library. Diversity and physicochemical repertoire analyses were performed on about a dozen donors pooled from two independent experiments. For the TRBV-TRBJ cluster analysis, the naive subsets came from 5 or 6 donors, while the memory cells came from 3 donors. The investigation overall reported the following: Within the same donor, TRBV-TRBJ usage looked similar between naive CXCR3-negative and CXCR3-positive cells, but memory cells had distinct patterns. Repertoire diversity was comparably high in both naive subsets but much lower in memory CD8+ T cells. CXCR3 expression partially decreased after cryopreservation, so most assays used freshly isolated PBMCs. Surface CD5, linked to self-reactivity in mice, was comparable between naive subsets; TCR interaction strength was therefore also inferred from TRB CDR3 physicochemical properties.

The sequencer listed for this sample is NextSeq 550. The Human TCR Profiling Kit (MiLaboratory) was used to prepare UMI-labeled 5' RACE TRB cDNA libraries. cDNA synthesis used the entire amount of extracted RNA, and PCR amplification then used the entire amount of cDNA produced. Libraries were prepared in parallel using an identical number of PCR cycles. Concerning the study's data processing: MIGEC and MiXCR extracted about 57,000 +/- 9,900 unique UMI-labeled TRB cDNA molecules per library, requiring at least two reads per UMI. On average, each library contained 40,000 +/- 10,000 functional in-frame TRB CDR3 nucleotide clonotypes without stop codons. After downsampling to 5000 UMI-labeled TRB molecules per sample, diversity metrics, including normalized Shannon-Wiener and Chao1, were computed in VDJtools. VDJtools computed clonotype-size-weighted physicochemical properties of the central five CDR3 residues: interaction energy, strength, volume and Kidera factor 4. TCRdb reprocessed the reads, reporting each CDR3 protein sequence once and no DNA. In this record, the V and J calls reflect TCRdb's handling and not the investigators' own analysis. This sample's table lists about 56,000 distinct CDR3 sequences. Of the sample, approximately 22% falls within the top ten clones.

Each CD8+ T cell subset was flow-sorted in triplicate, with 250,000 to 350,000 cells per subset placed directly into RLT lysis buffer. Peripheral blood mononuclear cells were isolated from buffy coats by standard density gradient centrifugation. Total RNA was extracted from sorted cells with an RNeasy Mini Kit. This TCR was sampled from a human donor in good health. Some clones in this sample may be carry-over from other donors' samples. The sequence joins TRBV29-1 to TRBJ2-2. The sequenced sample was memory CD8+ T cells from blood. The sample's cell subset or site, from its label and the paper: conventional CD8+ memory T cells (TMEM), sorted as controls. The CDR3 protein: CSVAGFNTGELFF.